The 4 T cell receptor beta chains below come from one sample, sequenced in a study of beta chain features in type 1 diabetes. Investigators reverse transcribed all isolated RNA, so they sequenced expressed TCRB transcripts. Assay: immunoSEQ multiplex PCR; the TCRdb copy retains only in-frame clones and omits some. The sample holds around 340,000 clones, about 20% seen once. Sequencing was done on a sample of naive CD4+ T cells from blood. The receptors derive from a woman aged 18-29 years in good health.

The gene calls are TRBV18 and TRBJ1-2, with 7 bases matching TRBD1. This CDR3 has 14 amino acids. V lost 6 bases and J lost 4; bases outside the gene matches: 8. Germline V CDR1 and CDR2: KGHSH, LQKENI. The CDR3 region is CASSPDREPYGYTF. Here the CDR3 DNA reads TGTGCCAGCTCGCCCGACAGGGAACCCTATGGCTACACCTTC.

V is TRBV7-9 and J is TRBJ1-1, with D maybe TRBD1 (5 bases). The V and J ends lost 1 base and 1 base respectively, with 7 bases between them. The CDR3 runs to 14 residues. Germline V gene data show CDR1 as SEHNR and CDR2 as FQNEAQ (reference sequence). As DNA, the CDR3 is TGTGCCAGCAGCTTAGGCAGGGAGAACACTGAAGCTTTCTTT. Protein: CASSLGRENTEAFF.

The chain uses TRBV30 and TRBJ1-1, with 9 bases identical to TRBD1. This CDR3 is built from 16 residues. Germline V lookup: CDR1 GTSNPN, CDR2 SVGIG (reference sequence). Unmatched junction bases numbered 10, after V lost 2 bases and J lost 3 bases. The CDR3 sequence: CAWSPQDRDRDTEAFF. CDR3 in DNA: TGTGCCTGGAGTCCTCAAGACAGGGACAGGGACACTGAAGCTTTCTTT.

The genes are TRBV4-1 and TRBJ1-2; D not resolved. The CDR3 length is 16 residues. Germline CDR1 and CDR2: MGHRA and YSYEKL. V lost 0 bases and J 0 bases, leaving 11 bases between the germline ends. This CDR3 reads CASSQEELGANYGYTF. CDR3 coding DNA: TGCGCCAGCAGCCAAGAGGAACTCGGAGCTAACTATGGCTACACCTTC.